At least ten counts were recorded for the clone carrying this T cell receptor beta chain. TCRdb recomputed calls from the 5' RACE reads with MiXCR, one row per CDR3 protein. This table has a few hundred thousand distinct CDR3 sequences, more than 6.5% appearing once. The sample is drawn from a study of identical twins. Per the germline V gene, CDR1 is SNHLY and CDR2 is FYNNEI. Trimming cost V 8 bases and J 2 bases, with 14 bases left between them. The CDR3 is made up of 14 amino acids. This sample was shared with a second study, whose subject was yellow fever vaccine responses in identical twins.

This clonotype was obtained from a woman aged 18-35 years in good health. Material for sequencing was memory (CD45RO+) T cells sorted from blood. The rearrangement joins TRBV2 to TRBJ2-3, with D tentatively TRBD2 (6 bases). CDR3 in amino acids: CASSPLRDTDTQYF. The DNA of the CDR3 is TGTGCCAGCTCGCCTTTGCGGGACACAGATACGCAGTATTTT.